The clone carrying this T cell receptor (beta chain) has a single count. Clones were sequenced by immunoSEQ multiplex PCR, and TCRdb holds only the in-frame ones, with some missing. Seen here are roughly 38,000 clones, approximately 89% observed once, and the top ten hold about 2.5%. This specimen comes from a study of T cells in localized non-small cell lung cancer. The sequence derives from a woman aged 40-70 years with stage I lung adenocarcinoma. Here the sequenced sample was peripheral blood, taken before any cancer treatment.

CDR3 sequence reads: CASSQERFEVLAKNIQYF. In DNA form, the CDR3 reads TGCGCCAGCAGCCAAGAAAGGTTCGAGGTTCTAGCCAAAAACATTCAGTACTTC. J is TRBJ2-4 and V is TRBV4-1; D call uncertain. This CDR3 spans 18 amino acids. Germline CDR1 and CDR2: MGHRA and YSYEKL. V lost 0 bases, J lost 0 bases, and 15 bases lay in between.